This T cell receptor beta chain derives from a study of T cells in Graves' hyperthyroidism and ophthalmopathy. On the study more broadly: Upon initial diagnosis and before any treatment, peripheral blood was collected.

RNA transcripts gave rise to amplified TCR beta CDR3 regions. HTBI primers were employed in a first-round RT-PCR of the TCR CDR3. TCRdb re-called the multiplex PCR reads with MiXCR, one entry per CDR3 protein. The data show roughly 500,000 distinct CDR3 sequences, around 24% seen once. The germline V gene has CDR1 WNHNN and CDR2 SYGVQD (reference sequence). With V trimmed by 0 bases and J by 8 bases, 4 bases remained unmatched. The CDR3 extends over 15 amino acids. Sequenced: blood. V is TRBV10-1 and J is TRBJ1-6; 7 bases map to TRBD1. This sequence was found in a woman in her 30s with Graves' ophthalmopathy. The CDR3 spells CASSESTGRHSPLHF. CDR3 DNA sequence: TGCGCCAGCAGTGAGTCGACAGGGAGGCATTCACCCCTCCACTTT.